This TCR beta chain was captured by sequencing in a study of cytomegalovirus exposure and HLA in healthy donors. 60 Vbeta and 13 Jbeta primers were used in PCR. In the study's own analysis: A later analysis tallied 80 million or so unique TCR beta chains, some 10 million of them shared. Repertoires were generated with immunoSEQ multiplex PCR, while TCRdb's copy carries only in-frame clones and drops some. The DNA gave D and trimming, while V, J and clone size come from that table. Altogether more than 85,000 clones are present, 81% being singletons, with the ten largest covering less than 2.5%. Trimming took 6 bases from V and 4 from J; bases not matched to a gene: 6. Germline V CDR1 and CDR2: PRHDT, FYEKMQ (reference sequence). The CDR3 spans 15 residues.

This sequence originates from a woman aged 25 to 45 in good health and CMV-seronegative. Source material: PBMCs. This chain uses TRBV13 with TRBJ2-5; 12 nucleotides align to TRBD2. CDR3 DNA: TGTGCCAGCAGGGCGACGGGACTAGCGGGAGAGACCCAGTACTTC. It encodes CASRATGLAGETQYF.